The 26 T cell receptor beta chains below come from one sample, sequenced in a study of T cells after posttransplantation cyclophosphamide. Repertoires were generated with immunoSEQ multiplex PCR, while TCRdb's copy carries only in-frame clones and drops some. Sampling found about 6,400 clones, none seen once. Treatment was busulfan-fludarabine conditioning, a marrow graft, and cyclophosphamide on days +3 and +4. The sample in question was PBMCs, obtained after an allogeneic stem cell transplant with post-transplant cyclophosphamide. The receptors come from a young adult male patient who received an allogeneic stem cell transplant from an unrelated donor, was CMV-positive, and had acute and chronic GVHD. Some T cells may have come from the graft donor.

The chain recombines TRBV4-1 with TRBJ1-6; D perhaps matches TRBD1 (6 bases). Trimming took off 0 bases at V and 6 bases at J, with 12 bases between the two ends. This CDR3 is 16 amino acids long. Germline CDR1 MGHRA, CDR2 YSYEKL. The CDR3 nucleotides read TGCGCCAGCAGCCAAGAGTCCAGGGGTCGTAATTCACCCCTCCACTTT. Its protein is CASSQESRGRNSPLHF.

Judged by abundance, this clone is large. V usage is TRBV10-3 and J usage is TRBJ1-3, with unresolved D. Trimming took 4 bases from V and 3 from J, leaving 19 bases between them. This CDR3 region has 17 residues. The germline V gene has CDR1 ENHRY and CDR2 SYGVKD. The CDR3: CAISGDPGTTYGNTIYF. The CDR3 bases are TGTGCCATCAGTGGAGACCCCGGCACTACTTATGGAAACACCATATATTTT.

At least ten counts were recorded for this clone. The V call is TRBV4-3, the J call TRBJ2-2; the D is unclear. There are 16 residues in the CDR3. Germline V lookup: CDR1 LGHNA, CDR2 YSLEER. The V and J ends lost 0 bases and 3 bases respectively, with 11 bases between them. The CDR3 nucleotides read TGCGCCAGCAGCCAAGATAGTAGCATCTACACCGGGGAGCTGTTTTTT. Its translation is CASSQDSSIYTGELFF.

This clone was recorded many times. A read error is the likely source, as a far larger clone sits one nucleotide away. This chain joins TRBV14 and TRBJ2-2; D not certain. V lost 5 bases and J lost 7, with 17 bases in between. The CDR3 loop spans 15 amino acids. CDR1 is SGHDN and CDR2 is FVKESK in the germline V gene. In DNA, the CDR3 is TGTGCCAGCAGCGAGGCCCTAATCCCCATCGGGGAGCTGTTTTTT. Translation gives CASSEALIPIGELFF.

This clone ranks as medium-sized. This chain uses TRBV7-2 with TRBJ1-3; D is ambiguous. The CDR3 runs to 13 residues. Germline lookup yields CDR1 SGHTA and CDR2 FQGNSA. V was trimmed by 5 bases and J by 4 bases, leaving 9 bases between them. The CDR3, as DNA: TGTGCCAGCAGCCGACTCGGCGGAAACACCATATATTTT. Translation gives CASSRLGGNTIYF.

This clone is termed medium-sized (0.01 to 0.1%). The gene calls are TRBV6-5 and TRBJ1-1, with 7 nucleotides matching TRBD1. J gave up 7 bases and V 5 bases, and 4 bases lay outside the gene matches. The CDR3 length is 12 residues. From germline, CDR1 is MNHEY and CDR2 SVGAGI. In DNA form, the CDR3 reads TGTGCCAGCAGTCGGGACAGTAGTGAAGCTTTCTTT. It yields the protein CASSRDSSEAFF.

This clone appeared many times. The chain is built from TRBV5-4 and TRBJ2-3, with TRBD1 as a possible D gene (5 bases). Germline-derived CDR1 and CDR2 are SGHNT and YYREEE (reference sequence). There are 15 residues in the CDR3. Trimming shortened V by 2 bases and J by 2 bases, and 12 bases separated the two germline ends. The CDR3 protein is CASSLGQGLTDTQYF. The CDR3 DNA follows: TGTGCCAGCAGCTTAGGGCAGGGCCTCACAGATACGCAGTATTTT.

Within the sample, this clone is medium-sized. The chain uses TRBV6-5 and TRBJ2-5, with 11 positions matching TRBD2. With 6 bases clipped from V and 2 bases from J, the junction kept 5 bases outside the gene matches. The CDR3 length is 15 residues. Germline values: CDR1 MNHEY, CDR2 SVGAGI. For the CDR3, the DNA is TGTGCCAGCAGCCCAGGGACTAGCGGACAAGAGACCCAGTACTTC. Translation: CASSPGTSGQETQYF.

This clone was seen many times. The rearrangement links TRBV5-1 to TRBJ1-2; 10 bases map to TRBD1. CDR3 length equals 16 residues. With 0 bases clipped from V and 4 bases from J, the junction kept 6 bases outside the gene matches. From germline, CDR1 is SGHRS and CDR2 YFSETQ. CDR3 region: CASSLGQGARGYGYTF. CDR3 sequence (DNA): TGCGCCAGCAGCTTGGGACAGGGGGCTCGGGGCTATGGCTACACCTTC.

This clone was recorded at least ten times. The rearrangement joins TRBV28 to TRBJ1-1; TRBD1 might be the D (5 bases). V gave up 8 bases and J gave up 3 bases, with 19 bases separating them. This CDR3 has 15 residues. CDR1 and CDR2 from the germline V gene are MDHEN and SYDVKM. The CDR3 region is CASGLPGGGDTEAFF. The CDR3 DNA is TGTGCCAGCGGATTACCGGGGGGTGGGGACACTGAAGCTTTCTTT.

This clone occurred many times. The chain employs TRBV4-3 and TRBJ2-2; tentatively, D is TRBD1 (6 bases). Per germline, CDR1 LGHNA and CDR2 YSLEER. This CDR3 is built from 17 residues. Trimming removed 0 bases at V and 0 bases at J, with 11 bases between. CDR3 loop: CASSQDSSGANTGELFF. CDR3 nucleotide sequence: TGCGCCAGCAGCCAAGATTCATCAGGGGCGAACACCGGGGAGCTGTTTTTT.

Many counts were recorded for this clone. The chain links TRBV7-9 to TRBJ1-4, with D unclear. The CDR3 sequence is 15 residues long. Per germline, CDR1 SEHNR and CDR2 FQNEAQ (reference sequence). V lost 3 bases and J 0 bases, leaving 8 bases between the germline ends. The CDR3 region has the DNA TGTGCCAGCAGCTTTTGGGCCGCAACTAATGAAAAACTGTTTTTT. Its translation: CASSFWAATNEKLFF.

This clone occurred many times. The rearrangement links TRBV6-5 to TRBJ2-7, with TRBD2 matching over 9 bases. CDR1 MNHEY and CDR2 SVGAGI come from the germline V gene. J lost 5 bases, V lost 0 bases, and 5 bases had no gene match. The CDR3 sequence is 15 residues long. CDR3 sequence: CASSYSLAGGHEQYF. CDR3 bases: TGTGCCAGCAGTTACTCGCTGGCGGGGGGGCACGAGCAGTACTTC.

This clone was picked up many times. J is TRBJ2-3 and V is TRBV4-3; 9 bases line up with TRBD1. This CDR3 comprises 21 residues. With 0 bases clipped from V and 4 bases from J, the junction kept 20 bases outside the gene matches. Germline V gene sequence: CDR1 LGHNA, CDR2 YSLEER. CDR3 DNA sequence: TGCGCCAGCAGCCAAGAACTCAGTACAGGGGGCTTGAATTGGTTGGCAGATACGCAGTATTTT. Translation: CASSQELSTGGLNWLADTQYF.

This clone has ten or more counts. The CDR3 DNA is TGTGCCAGCAGCAAAGACCCCCTCCAGGGCGGAATAAATTCACCCCTCCACTTT. Its protein product is CASSKDPLQGGINSPLHF. This chain links TRBV21-1 with TRBJ1-6; the D call in the table, TRBD1, was not verified against the DNA. TRBV21-1 is tagged as a pseudogene. The CDR3 runs to 18 residues.

This clone was seen repeatedly, ten times or more. Relative to the germline gene, one junction end is altered; a read error may explain this. The rearrangement uses TRBV6-6 and TRBJ2-1; tentative D call: TRBD1 (6 bases). The germline CDR1 and CDR2 sequences are MNHNY and SVGAGI (reference sequence). The CDR3 length is 14 residues. CDR3 region: CVSKRGSGYNEQFF. For the CDR3, the DNA is TGTGTCAGCAAGAGGGGGTCGGGATACAATGAGCAGTTCTTC.

At least ten counts were recorded for this clone. The same CDR3 arises from other DNA sequences in this sample as well. The V gene is TRBV12-5, the J gene TRBJ1-4, with 8 positions matching TRBD1. The V gene's germline CDR1 is LGHNT and CDR2 FRNRAP. The J segment lost 8 bases and the V segment lost 3 bases, leaving 8 bases of the junction unmatched. CDR3 length: 15 amino acids. The chain's CDR3 is CASGLGDRGNEKLFF. Written as DNA, the CDR3 is TGTGCTAGTGGTTTAGGAGACAGGGGTAACGAAAAACTGTTTTTT.

This clone was seen ten or more times. The V and J genes are TRBV15 and TRBJ1-1; D is perhaps TRBD1 (5 bases). The V end was cut by 0 bases, the J end by 11 bases, with 13 bases between. This CDR3 region has 13 residues. CDR1 is LNHNV, CDR2 YYDKDF, per germline (reference sequence). DNA for the CDR3: TGTGCCACCAGCAGAGAGCCGGCGGGGGTGGCTTTCTTT. It yields the protein CATSREPAGVAFF. Full variable domain (remainder filled in from reference TRBV15 and TRBJ1-1): DAMVIQNPRYQVTQFGKPVTLSCSQTLNHNVMYWYQQKSSQAPKLLFHYYDKDFNNEADTPDNFQSRRPNTSFCFLDIRSPGLGDTAMYLCATSREPAGVAFFGQGTRLTVV.

This clone was seen more than once but under ten times. The rearrangement uses TRBV6-6 and TRBJ2-4; 9 bases align to TRBD1. V lost 8 bases and J lost 0; bases outside the gene matches: 8. Germline lookup yields CDR1 MNHNY and CDR2 SVGAGI (reference sequence). The CDR3 runs 16 residues. The CDR3 is CASRDRAFLAKNIQYF. The CDR3 DNA reads as TGTGCCAGCCGGGACAGGGCTTTTTTAGCCAAAAACATTCAGTACTTC.

This clone has at least ten counts. The V and J genes are TRBV15 and TRBJ2-3; D is possibly TRBD2 (6 bases). CDR3 length: 16 residues. Germline CDR1 LNHNV, CDR2 YYDKDF (reference sequence). Trimming left V 5 bases short and J 5 bases short, with 20 bases between. CDR3: CATSQVSLSSVDTQYF. The DNA for the CDR3 is TGTGCCACCAGCCAAGTATCCCTATCTAGCGTAGATACGCAGTATTTT.

This clone was counted at least ten times. The rearrangement uses TRBV18 and TRBJ2-3; TRBD1 aligns across 7 bases. This CDR3 contains 15 residues. J was trimmed by 5 bases and V by 5 bases; bases with no gene match: 10. Germline CDR1 reads KGHSH; CDR2 reads LQKENI. The CDR3 loop is CASSGTEGAQDTQYF. The CDR3 DNA sequence: TGTGCCAGCTCAGGGACCGAGGGGGCTCAAGATACGCAGTATTTT.

This clone came up many times. This chain connects TRBV7-2 to TRBJ2-2; weak D call: TRBD2 (5 bases). CDR1 and CDR2 from the germline V gene are SGHTA and FQGNSA. This CDR3 contains 13 residues. Trimming removed 7 bases from V and 9 bases from J, with 15 bases in between. Here the CDR3 DNA reads TGTGCCAGCACCCCCGGGAATCTTCGGGAGCTGTTTTTT. The encoded protein is CASTPGNLRELFF.

By sample fraction, this clone is medium-sized. The CDR3: CASSPGQAMNTEAFF. Here the CDR3 DNA reads TGTGCCAGCTCACCGGGACAGGCTATGAACACTGAAGCTTTCTTT. The chain employs TRBV18 and TRBJ1-1; 8 nucleotides align to TRBD1. J lost 0 bases, V lost 3 bases, and 3 bases had no gene match. CDR1 is KGHSH and CDR2 is LQKENI in the germline V gene. The CDR3 length is 15 residues.

The chain carries TRBV4-3 and TRBJ2-4; a possible D gene is TRBD1 (6 bases). The length of the CDR3 is 14 residues. Trimming removed 1 base at V and 6 bases at J, with 10 bases between. The germline CDR1 and CDR2 sequences are LGHNA and YSLEER. The CDR3 DNA sequence: TGCGCCAGCAGCCAAGTTACAGGGCCAAACATTCAGTACTTC. It yields the protein CASSQVTGPNIQYF.

This clone is categorized as large. V usage is TRBV10-3 and J usage is TRBJ2-7, with a weak D call TRBD2 (5 bases). V was pared by 3 bases and J by 7 bases, with 13 bases between. CDR3 size: 13 residues. Germline V gives CDR1 ENHRY, CDR2 SYGVKD. CDR3 in DNA: TGTGCCATCAGTGAAAGTCCCCGGGATGAGCAGTACTTC. Protein product: CAISESPRDEQYF.

Only a few counts were recorded for this clone. The chain joins TRBV27 to TRBJ2-1; tentative D call: TRBD1 (6 bases). The germline gives CDR1 MNHEY, CDR2 SMNVEV (reference sequence). The CDR3 is 14 residues long. The V and J ends lost 5 bases and 5 bases respectively, with 13 bases between them. Here the CDR3 reads CASSPRTENNEQFF. In DNA form, the CDR3 reads TGTGCCAGCAGTCCCCGGACAGAGAACAATGAGCAGTTCTTC.